A selection of T cell receptor beta chains follows, all from one sample in a study of CXCR3-negative and CXCR3-positive naive CD8 T cells. With the 5' RACE reads reprocessed, TCRdb shows one record per CDR3 protein and no DNA. The sample table includes about 120,000 distinct CDR3 sequences. The sequenced material came from naive CXCR3+ CD8+ T cells from blood. The receptors shown here come from a human donor in good health. Some clones in this sample may be carry-over from other donors' samples. The CDR3 runs from the conserved cysteine through the conserved F or W.

v_call	j_call	cdr3_aa
TRBV9	TRBJ2-1	CASSASGQVYNEQFF
TRBV7-9	TRBJ2-5	CASSLDNRDPLGETQYF
TRBV4-1	TRBJ2-1	CASSQVASAEQFF
TRBV4-2	TRBJ1-2	CASSQDLGGGYNYGYTF
TRBV5-1	TRBJ2-3	CASSFTASGTDTQYF
TRBV6-1	TRBJ2-1	CASSEPRQIYNEQFF
TRBV3-2	TRBJ2-5	CASSQEWGLAVQETQYF
TRBV6-5	TRBJ2-7	CASSLSQGNYEQYF
TRBV29-1	TRBJ2-3	CSVVYSYSGGPTDTQYF
TRBV12-3/TRBV12-4	TRBJ1-1	CASSELGGLNTEAFF
TRBV19	TRBJ2-1	CATSATSGRNRYNEQFF
TRBV5-1	TRBJ2-1	CASSFSGGPGNEQFF
TRBV4-2	TRBJ2-2	CASSPGQGGPGELFF